The 18 T cell receptor beta chains presented below share a single source sample, sequenced in a study of cytomegalovirus exposure and HLA in healthy donors. The assay was immunoSEQ multiplex PCR, and TCRdb's table has in-frame clones only and misses some. This table holds 70,000 or so clones, 90% to 95% found once. Material: PBMCs. All receptors derive from a man between 18 and 29 years old in good health and CMV-seronegative.

This clone showed up just once. This rearrangement joins TRBV18 to TRBJ1-1; TRBD1 matches 9 bases. The CDR3 is 14 residues long. CDR1 and CDR2 (germline): KGHSH, LQKENI. Trimming took 6 bases from V and 1 from J; bases not matched to a gene: 3. CDR3: CASSEGQGNTEAFF. The CDR3 DNA sequence: TGTGCCAGCTCCGAGGGACAGGGGAACACTGAAGCTTTCTTT.

The chain employs TRBV7-8 and TRBJ1-1; D uncertain. The V and J ends lost 5 bases and 0 bases respectively, with 13 bases between them. The CDR3 is 15 amino acids. Per germline, CDR1 SGHVS and CDR2 FQNEAQ. DNA of the CDR3: TGTGCCAGCAGCCCCCTTGCAGTGATGAACACTGAAGCTTTCTTT. This translates into CASSPLAVMNTEAFF.

The chain employs TRBV28 and TRBJ1-5; a weak D match, TRBD1 (6 bases). There are 17 residues in the CDR3. Germline CDR1 reads MDHEN; CDR2 reads SYDVKM. The V gene lost 1 base and the J gene lost 0 bases, with 13 bases spanning the gap. CDR3 region: CASSLYAGGASNQPQHF. The CDR3 nucleotides are TGTGCCAGCAGTTTATATGCGGGGGGGGCTAGCAATCAGCCCCAGCATTTT. Filled out from reference TRBV28 and TRBJ1-5, the complete variable domain reads DVKVTQSSRYLVKRTGEKVFLECVQDMDHENMFWYRQDPGLGLRLIYFSYDVKMKEKGDIPEGYSVSREKKERFSLILESASTNQTSMYLCASSLYAGGASNQPQHFGDGTRLSIL.

A word on this clone: The conserved phenylalanine or tryptophan normally closing the CDR3 is absent here, so this likely arose from a read error. The DNA is omitted, as the CDR3 cannot be located on it reliably, and the CDR3 follows TCRdb's listing. The chain is built from TRBV28 and TRBJ1-1; TRBD1 is the table's D call, not checked against the DNA. Including both end residues, the CDR3 is 13 amino acids long. From germline, CDR1 is MDHEN and CDR2 SYDVKM. The CDR3 loop is CASSAQGVRGFGI.

A single count supports this clone. V and J are TRBV28 and TRBJ2-4, with 7 positions matching TRBD2. Trimming took 3 bases from V and 0 from J; bases not matched to a gene: 2. CDR3 length: 15 residues. The V gene's germline CDR1 is MDHEN and CDR2 SYDVKM. The CDR3 loop is CASSLSGVAKNIQYF. CDR3 bases: TGTGCCAGCAGTTTGAGCGGGGTAGCCAAAAACATTCAGTACTTC.

The chain recombines TRBV7-2 with TRBJ2-7; D uncertain. This CDR3 spans 15 amino acids. Deletions cut 1 base from V and 0 bases from J, with 10 bases between. Germline loops: CDR1 SGHTA, CDR2 FQGNSA. In nucleotides, the CDR3 is TGTGCCAGCAGCTTAGTGCCCGGTACCTCCTACGAGCAGTACTTC. It yields the protein CASSLVPGTSYEQYF.

The chain recombines TRBV25-1 with TRBJ2-1; 10 positions agree with TRBD1. The germline V gene has CDR1 MGHDK and CDR2 SYGVNS. The V segment lost 7 bases and the J segment 8 bases; nucleotides outside the gene matches: 5. This CDR3 is built from 13 residues. This chain's CDR3 is CASTSGQGHEQFF. DNA for the CDR3: TGTGCCAGCACCTCGGGACAGGGGCATGAGCAGTTCTTC.

The CDR3 loop is CASSRGRSQLLSGANVLTF. CDR3 bases: TGTGCCAGCAGCCGGGGTCGGAGCCAGCTCCTCTCTGGGGCCAACGTCCTGACTTTC. This sequence joins TRBV11-2 and TRBJ2-6; possible D gene TRBD2, 5 bases. Trimming shortened V by 5 bases and J by 0 bases, and 20 bases separated the two germline ends. The CDR3 runs to 19 residues. In germline, CDR1 is SGHAT, CDR2 FQNNGV.

The chain employs TRBV5-8 and TRBJ2-3, with unresolved D. Germline V lookup: CDR1 SGHTS, CDR2 YDEGEE. V was clipped by 0 bases and J by 2 bases, with 7 bases between them. This CDR3 has 14 amino acids. CDR3 amino acids: CASSLAPNTDTQYF. In nucleotides, the CDR3 is TGTGCCAGCAGCTTGGCCCCAAACACAGATACGCAGTATTTT.

V is TRBV9 and J is TRBJ1-1, with D unclear. There are 15 residues in the CDR3. The germline V gene has CDR1 SGDLS and CDR2 YYNGEE. Trimming left V 5 bases short and J 1 base short, with 15 bases between. The CDR3 loop reads CASSVHGVANTEAFF. The DNA for the CDR3 is TGTGCCAGCAGTGTTCACGGGGTCGCGAACACTGAAGCTTTCTTT. Supplemented by reference TRBV9 and TRBJ1-1, the full variable domain reads DSGVTQTPKHLITATGQRVTLRCSPRSGDLSVYWYQQSLDQGLQFLIQYYNGEERAKGNILERFSAQQFPDLHSELNLSSLELGDSALYFCASSVHGVANTEAFFGQGTRLTVV.

The rearrangement links TRBV28 to TRBJ1-2; a weak D match, TRBD1 (5 bases). The ends were cut back, 4 bases at V and 7 bases at J, with 16 bases in the middle. Per germline, CDR1 MDHEN and CDR2 SYDVKM. The CDR3 consists of 14 residues. As DNA, the CDR3 is TGTGCCAGCAGTTCCACCTGGGGGAGGATTGGCTACACCTTC. Translation gives CASSSTWGRIGYTF.

The chain combines TRBV5-4 with TRBJ1-2; D remains unclear. Trimming left V 0 bases short and J 3 bases short, with 6 bases between. This CDR3 region has 13 residues. Germline CDR1 is SGHNT and CDR2 is YYREEE (reference sequence). CDR3 protein: CASSLDGDYGYTF. The CDR3 DNA sequence: TGTGCCAGCAGCTTGGACGGTGACTATGGCTACACCTTC.

This chain uses TRBV6-1 with TRBJ1-4; maybe TRBD1 (5 bases). The CDR3 runs 15 residues. Between the trimmed V and J ends, which lost 2 bases and 1 base, there was a span of 8 bases. Germline CDR1 reads MNHNS; CDR2 reads SASEGT. The CDR3: CASSEPRVTNEKLFF. CDR3 in DNA: TGTGCCAGCAGTGAACCCAGGGTAACTAATGAAAAACTGTTTTTT.

This rearrangement joins TRBV5-4 to TRBJ1-2, with D unresolved. V lost 0 bases and J 6 bases, leaving 12 bases between the germline ends. From germline, CDR1 is SGHNT and CDR2 YYREEE (reference sequence). This CDR3 is built from 14 residues. As DNA, the CDR3 is TGTGCCAGCAGCTTGGGGGCGGGAATCGATGGCTACACCTTC. The encoded protein is CASSLGAGIDGYTF. Looking up the rest from reference TRBV5-4 and TRBJ1-2 gives the full variable domain: ETGVTQSPTHLIKTRGQQVTLRCSSQSGHNTVSWYQQALGQGPQFIFQYYREEENGRGNFPPRFSGLQFPNYSSELNVNALELDDSALYLCASSLGAGIDGYTFGSGTRLTVV.

CDR3 sequence reads: CASSITYREDTEAFF. For the CDR3, the DNA is TGTGCCAGCAGTATAACTTACAGGGAAGACACTGAAGCTTTCTTT. This chain connects TRBV6-5 to TRBJ1-1, with D tentatively TRBD1 (6 bases). This CDR3 is 15 amino acids long. The V and J ends lost 5 bases and 3 bases respectively, with 16 bases between them. CDR1 and CDR2 from the germline V gene are MNHEY and SVGAGI.

This sequence joins TRBV9 and TRBJ2-7; 10 positions agree with TRBD2. The CDR3 runs to 15 residues. Germline V gene lookup returns CDR1 SGDLS and CDR2 YYNGEE. J lost 0 bases, V lost 3 bases, and 3 bases had no gene match. CDR3 in amino acids: CASSDGTSASYEQYF. CDR3 sequence (DNA): TGTGCCAGCAGCGACGGGACTAGCGCCTCCTACGAGCAGTACTTC.

This clone was seen a few times. The chain joins TRBV11-2 to TRBJ2-1; D is ambiguous. The V end was cut by 2 bases, the J end by 8 bases, with 7 bases between. Germline values: CDR1 SGHAT, CDR2 FQNNGV. The CDR3 runs to 12 residues. CDR3 residues: CASSLFPDEQFF. DNA for the CDR3: TGTGCCAGCAGCTTATTCCCAGATGAGCAGTTCTTC.

This clone was counted only a few times. The genes are TRBV9 and TRBJ2-5; D gene ambiguous. Looked up from germline, CDR1 is SGDLS and CDR2 is YYNGEE. V was clipped by 1 base and J by 5 bases, with 18 bases between them. The CDR3 has 16 residues. In DNA, the CDR3 is TGTGCCAGCAGCGTATCTGCTGTTGGCCCCCCGGAGACCCAGTACTTC. As protein: CASSVSAVGPPETQYF. Using reference TRBV9 and TRBJ2-5 for the parts outside the CDR3, the full variable domain is DSGVTQTPKHLITATGQRVTLRCSPRSGDLSVYWYQQSLDQGLQFLIQYYNGEERAKGNILERFSAQQFPDLHSELNLSSLELGDSALYFCASSVSAVGPPETQYFGPGTRLLVL.